The 30 T cell receptor beta chains listed next were all sequenced from one sample in a study of shared clonotypes between healthy human individuals. Here immunoSEQ multiplex PCR was the method, and the copy in TCRdb shows in-frame clones only, minus some. The sample holds about 2,500,000 clones; just over 90% are singletons and the top ten take about 0.13%. Sequencing was carried out using naive CD4+ T cells sorted from blood. The subset denotes: CD45RA+ positively selected. The receptors come from a man younger than 35 in good health.

Details on this clone: The missing conserved phenylalanine or tryptophan at the end of this CDR3 makes a read error likely. It is unclear where the CDR3 begins or ends on the DNA, so no DNA is shown, and the CDR3 is as TCRdb lists it. This chain joins TRBV5-1 and TRBJ1-4. CDR1 is SGHRS and CDR2 is YFSETQ in the germline V gene. The CDR3 totals 10 residues, both ends included. CDR3 loop: CASRQEVSKV.

The chain is built from TRBV7-9 and TRBJ2-3; D is possibly TRBD1 (6 bases). Germline loops: CDR1 SEHNR, CDR2 FQNEAQ (reference sequence). The V end lost 9 bases, the J end lost 6 bases, and 22 bases lay between the germline ends. CDR3 size: 15 residues. CDR3 sequence: CASTGPGFITDTQYF. CDR3 DNA: TGTGCCAGTACAGGGCCGGGTTTTATCACGGATACGCAGTATTTT.

The V gene is TRBV2, the J gene TRBJ2-1; D gene unclear. Deletions cut 2 bases from V and 11 bases from J, with 16 bases between. Germline V lookup: CDR1 SNHLY, CDR2 FYNNEI. The CDR3 has 14 residues. Here the CDR3 reads CASSEMRSVDQQFF. The DNA for the CDR3 is TGTGCCAGCAGTGAAATGCGATCCGTGGATCAGCAGTTCTTC.

The chain has TRBV5-4 and TRBJ2-3, with 9 positions matching TRBD2. CDR1 SGHNT and CDR2 YYREEE come from the germline V gene (reference sequence). V trimming: 4 bases; J trimming: 2 bases; junction bases outside the gene matches: 5. The CDR3 length is 15 residues. DNA of the CDR3: TGTGCCAGCAGCAATAGCGGGGGAAACACAGATACGCAGTATTTT. This codes for CASSNSGGNTDTQYF.

The chain carries TRBV6-5 and TRBJ2-3; 8 nucleotides line up with TRBD1. The CDR3 loop spans 16 amino acids. The ends lost 4 bases at V and 1 base at J; junction bases unmatched: 7. Germline values: CDR1 MNHEY, CDR2 SVGAGI. The CDR3 loop reads CASSSTGGVGTDTQYF. CDR3 bases: TGTGCCAGCAGTTCAACAGGGGGAGTTGGCACAGATACGCAGTATTTT.

This chain links TRBV21-1 with TRBJ1-6. TRBV21-1 is a documented pseudogene. The CDR3 contains 15 residues. The CDR3 DNA follows: TGTGCCAGCAGCCCCCGGCTGGGCTATAATTCACCCCTCCACTTT. Translating it yields CASSPRLGYNSPLHF.

This chain uses TRBV7-9 with TRBJ1-4, with D hard to call. Germline V lookup: CDR1 SEHNR, CDR2 FQNEAQ (reference sequence). Deletions cut 5 bases from V and 6 bases from J, with 10 bases between. The CDR3 extends over 13 amino acids. The CDR3 nucleotides read TGTGCCAGCAGCCCCGAAGGTTATGAAAAACTGTTTTTT. Translated, it gives CASSPEGYEKLFF.

The genes are TRBV28 and TRBJ2-2; the D gene is possibly TRBD2 (6 bases). This CDR3 is built from 16 residues. Germline V gene lookup returns CDR1 MDHEN and CDR2 SYDVKM. The ends were cut back, 5 bases at V and 4 bases at J, with 17 bases in the middle. The CDR3, as DNA: TGTGCCAGCAGTCCCCCCCATCGGGGGAGCACCGGGGAGCTGTTTTTT. It is translated as CASSPPHRGSTGELFF.

The chain uses TRBV10-3 and TRBJ2-7; 9 nucleotides agree with TRBD2. Germline assignment: CDR1 ENHRY and CDR2 SYGVKD. The CDR3 has 14 residues. The J segment lost 4 bases and the V segment lost 6 bases, leaving 7 bases of the junction unmatched. The CDR3 DNA is TGTGCCATCAGCCCAGCGGGGGGTGCTTACGAGCAGTACTTC. Translating it yields CAISPAGGAYEQYF.

The chain employs TRBV5-1 and TRBJ1-2, with 8 nucleotides matching TRBD1. CDR3 length: 17 residues. Germline CDR1 is SGHRS and CDR2 is YFSETQ. V lost 4 bases, J lost 6 bases, and 17 bases stayed unmatched. The CDR3 spells CASSPRETGASNDGYTF. The CDR3 nucleotides read TGCGCCAGCAGCCCGAGGGAGACAGGGGCCAGCAACGATGGCTACACCTTC.

The chain is built from TRBV5-4 and TRBJ2-7; 7 bases are shared with TRBD2. The germline CDR1 and CDR2 sequences are SGHNT and YYREEE (reference sequence). The junction had 8 bases not matched to a gene; V was cut back by 2 bases and J by 3 bases. This CDR3 is built from 15 residues. This CDR3 reads CASSFGGSGFYEQYF. DNA of the CDR3: TGTGCCAGCAGCTTCGGGGGGAGCGGATTCTACGAGCAGTACTTC. Together with reference TRBV5-4 and TRBJ2-7, the CDR3 gives the full variable domain: ETGVTQSPTHLIKTRGQQVTLRCSSQSGHNTVSWYQQALGQGPQFIFQYYREEENGRGNFPPRFSGLQFPNYSSELNVNALELDDSALYLCASSFGGSGFYEQYFGPGTRLTVT.

The rearrangement links TRBV28 to TRBJ1-5; 8 bases match TRBD1. V lost 4 bases to trimming and J lost 0 bases; unmatched junction nucleotides: 8. The germline V gene encodes CDR1 MDHEN and CDR2 SYDVKM. The CDR3 is 17 amino acids. The CDR3 nucleotides are TGTGCCAGCAGTTCTCCGGGACAGGTGTATAGCAATCAGCCCCAGCATTTT. It encodes CASSSPGQVYSNQPQHF.

This clone showed up just a few times. The genes are TRBV18 and TRBJ2-2; D is undetermined. Trimming left V 5 bases short and J 6 bases short, with 7 bases between. The CDR3 contains 12 residues. Germline V gene sequence: CDR1 KGHSH, CDR2 LQKENI. The CDR3 is CASSKGPGELFF. CDR3 bases: TGTGCCAGCTCAAAAGGACCCGGGGAGCTGTTTTTT.

V usage is TRBV7-2 and J usage is TRBJ2-7; 8 bases are shared with TRBD1. Germline-derived CDR1 and CDR2 are SGHTA and FQGNSA. Losses at the gene ends were 3 bases for V and 0 bases for J; bases not matched to a gene: 4. This CDR3 comprises 15 residues. The CDR3 nucleotides are TGTGCCAGCAGCTTGGTCACAGGGGGCTCCTACGAGCAGTACTTC. Translated: CASSLVTGGSYEQYF.

V gene TRBV6-5 combines with J gene TRBJ1-4; D is perhaps TRBD1 (5 bases). V lost 1 base to trimming and J lost 7 bases, with 13 bases between them. Looked up from germline, CDR1 is MNHEY and CDR2 is SVGAGI. The CDR3 has 15 residues. CDR3 nucleotide sequence: TGTGCCAGCAGTTACTATCCAGGGATAGGTGAAAAACTGTTTTTT. Its translation: CASSYYPGIGEKLFF.

The chain couples TRBV6-1 to TRBJ1-2, with 7 bases fitting TRBD1. Germline loops: CDR1 MNHNS, CDR2 SASEGT. CDR3 length: 14 amino acids. V was pared by 8 bases and J by 2 bases, with 8 bases of the junction left unmatched. For the CDR3, the DNA is TGTGCCAGCGGAACTCAACAGGGGAACTATGGCTACACCTTC. It codes for CASGTQQGNYGYTF.

This clone was seen a few times. V and J are TRBV18 and TRBJ2-2; TRBD1 is a possible D gene (5 bases). V lost 6 bases, J lost 0 bases, and 11 bases lay in between. The CDR3 sequence is 15 residues long. From germline, CDR1 is KGHSH and CDR2 LQKENI. CDR3 region: CASSLQGANTGELFF. The DNA for the CDR3 is TGTGCCAGCTCCCTCCAGGGCGCGAACACCGGGGAGCTGTTTTTT.

The CDR3 protein is CASSQEPGWEQYF. The CDR3 coding sequence is TGCGCCAGCAGCCAAGAACCCGGGTGGGAGCAGTACTTC. The V call is TRBV4-1, the J call TRBJ2-7; D is undetermined. The CDR3 covers 13 residues. Germline V gives CDR1 MGHRA, CDR2 YSYEKL. Trimming took 0 bases from V and 7 from J, leaving 10 bases between them.

In its sample, this clone was seen a few times. V usage is TRBV25-1 and J usage is TRBJ1-5; D is unclear. This CDR3 has 13 amino acids. Trimming removed 1 base at V and 6 bases at J, with 7 bases between. Per germline, CDR1 MGHDK and CDR2 SYGVNS. Here the CDR3 reads CASSELTGQPQHF. The CDR3 nucleotides read TGTGCCAGCAGTGAATTGACGGGTCAGCCCCAGCATTTT.

Of note for this clone: This CDR3 is also generated by other DNA sequences in the sample. V and J are TRBV5-1 and TRBJ2-3, with 9 positions matching TRBD2. V was pared by 4 bases and J by 2 bases, with 5 bases of the junction left unmatched. From germline, CDR1 is SGHRS and CDR2 YFSETQ. The length of the CDR3 is 15 residues. In DNA form, the CDR3 reads TGCGCCAGCAGCCTGACTAGCGGTTACACAGATACGCAGTATTTT. It encodes CASSLTSGYTDTQYF.

The chain links TRBV7-2 to TRBJ2-1; 8 positions match TRBD2. The V gene's germline CDR1 is SGHTA and CDR2 FQGNSA. The J segment lost 2 bases and the V segment lost 4 bases, leaving 4 bases of the junction unmatched. CDR3 length: 15 amino acids. Here the CDR3 reads CASSWGLGAYNEQFF. Here the CDR3 DNA reads TGTGCCAGCAGCTGGGGACTAGGGGCCTACAATGAGCAGTTCTTC.

This sequence joins TRBV6-5 and TRBJ1-1; D is ambiguous. The CDR3 runs 14 residues. CDR1 is MNHEY and CDR2 is SVGAGI in the germline V gene. Trimming took off 0 bases at V and 6 bases at J, with 11 bases between the two ends. This CDR3 reads CASSYSEGRPEAFF. DNA of the CDR3: TGTGCCAGCAGTTACTCCGAAGGCCGGCCTGAAGCTTTCTTT.

The rearrangement uses TRBV4-1 and TRBJ2-3; a possible D gene is TRBD2 (5 bases). This CDR3 is built from 13 residues. Trimming took off 0 bases at V and 13 bases at J, with 14 bases between the two ends. CDR1 is MGHRA, CDR2 YSYEKL, per germline. CDR3 in amino acids: CASSQEEQRLKYF. DNA for the CDR3: TGCGCCAGCAGCCAAGAGGAGCAGCGGTTAAAGTATTTT.

To note about this clone: The same CDR3 also results from other DNA sequences found in this sample. The V call is TRBV19, the J call TRBJ2-2; 7 bases align to TRBD1. The J segment lost 4 bases and the V segment lost 5 bases, leaving 4 bases of the junction unmatched. In germline, CDR1 is LNHDA, CDR2 SQIVND (reference sequence). The CDR3 is 14 residues long. The CDR3 region is CASSPRQGTGELFF. CDR3 sequence (DNA): TGTGCCAGTAGTCCTCGACAGGGCACCGGGGAGCTGTTTTTT.

In this sample, this clone turned up once. The J gene is TRBJ2-7, the V gene TRBV6-5; 10 nucleotides agree with TRBD1. Germline loops: CDR1 MNHEY, CDR2 SVGAGI. Trimming cost V 6 bases and J 1 base; bases outside gene matches: 0. CDR3 length equals 13 residues. CDR3 loop: CASRGQGSYEQYF. CDR3 nucleotide sequence: TGTGCCAGCAGGGGACAGGGGTCCTACGAGCAGTACTTC.

The rearrangement uses TRBV18 and TRBJ2-2; D may be TRBD1 or TRBD2 (6 bases each). This CDR3 spans 17 amino acids. CDR1 KGHSH and CDR2 LQKENI come from the germline V gene. V shed 1 base and J shed 4 bases, with 16 bases lying between them. DNA for the CDR3: TGTGCCAGCTCACCACTGGCTACCGGAGGGGGCACCGGGGAGCTGTTTTTT. It yields the protein CASSPLATGGGTGELFF.

J is TRBJ2-3 and V is TRBV29-1, with D possibly matching TRBD1 (6 bases). The CDR3 loop spans 15 amino acids. From germline, CDR1 is SQVTM and CDR2 ANQGSEA. With 8 bases removed from V and 0 bases from J, the gap between germline ends came to 18 bases. CDR3 in amino acids: CSPQIAGASTDTQYF. Written as DNA, the CDR3 is TGCAGCCCCCAGATCGCAGGGGCGAGCACAGATACGCAGTATTTT.

The CDR3 region has the DNA TGTGCCAGCGCGACTTTCTATGGCTACACCTTC. Its translation is CASATFYGYTF. V usage is TRBV9 and J usage is TRBJ1-2; D is unclear. V shed 7 bases and J shed 4 bases, with 8 bases lying between them. There are 11 residues in the CDR3. CDR1 and CDR2 from the germline V gene are SGDLS and YYNGEE.

This chain joins TRBV5-1 and TRBJ2-3; D unclear. Germline CDR1 is SGHRS and CDR2 is YFSETQ. V was clipped by 2 bases and J by 5 bases, with 6 bases between them. CDR3 length: 12 amino acids. This CDR3 reads CASSFSRDTQYF. CDR3 nucleotides: TGCGCCAGCAGCTTTAGCCGAGATACGCAGTATTTT.

This chain uses TRBV6-1 with TRBJ1-3, with D maybe TRBD1 (5 bases). With 3 bases removed from V and 2 bases from J, the gap between germline ends came to 11 bases. Looked up from germline, CDR1 is MNHNS and CDR2 is SASEGT. The CDR3 extends over 15 amino acids. CDR3 nucleotides: TGTGCCAGCAGTGACGGGAGGGGAGCTGGAAACACCATATATTTT. It translates to CASSDGRGAGNTIYF.